The following is a T cell receptor beta chain sequence with its context. Per the original data handling: It was from reference gene primer amplification that nucleated cell counts were estimated. Some clones are missing from TCRdb's copy, which holds only in-frame ones; the method was immunoSEQ multiplex PCR. Clone size and the V and J calls come from that table; the DNA yielded D and trimming. The sample consists of about 200,000 clones, approximately 85% of them appearing once. This entry belongs to a study of blood T cell repertoires in COVID-19. Overall study context: T cells, B-cell-depleted T cells, or PBMCs provided the cDNA or gDNA that served as material.

Recruits, aged roughly 18 to 90 years, lived in 20 to 30 US areas. In Cohort 3, a recovered donor had either two negative PCRs, clearance, or symptom resolution. There are 15 residues in the CDR3. V was trimmed by 3 bases and J by 3 bases, leaving 14 bases between them. Germline CDR1 reads SGDLS; CDR2 reads YYNGEE. This receptor was taken from a man in his forties or fifties who had recovered from COVID-19. The material sequenced was PBMCs or T cells enriched from blood (not recorded which). The chain uses TRBV9 and TRBJ2-3; D is possibly TRBD2 (5 bases). The chain's CDR3 is CASSGFTSRTDTQYF. For the CDR3, the DNA is TGTGCCAGCAGCGGGTTTACTAGTAGAACAGATACGCAGTATTTT.